This TCR beta chain was retrieved from a study of shared clonotypes between healthy human individuals. Whole-study results and caveats: The expectation was that sequencing depth would affect clonotype sharing among donors.

Those who donated, Caucasian adults without exception, all lived in Nashville, Tennessee. The germline CDR1 and CDR2 sequences are SQVTM and ANQGSEA. V was pared by 7 bases and J by 5 bases, with 17 bases between. The CDR3 sequence is 13 residues long. The sample holds many counts of this clone. As yet, its antigen is unknown. Within the sample, other DNA sequences also encode this same CDR3. Assay execution took place at the deep level. The quantity of DNA used in unsorted PBMC replicate PCRs was approximately 320 ng, corresponding to 30,000 or so T cell genomes. TCRdb keeps only in-frame clones here, not all; method: immunoSEQ multiplex PCR. Of 450,000 to 500,000 clones listed, 81% are singletons.

The source of this sequence is a woman in her thirties or forties in good health. Some clones in this sample may be carry-over from other donors' samples. The chain is built from TRBV29-1 and TRBJ1-1, with D maybe TRBD1 (5 bases). Sequencing was carried out using PBMCs. CDR3 amino acids: CSAPTGGGTEAFF. The CDR3 DNA sequence: TGCAGCGCCCCAACCGGGGGGGGTACTGAAGCTTTCTTT.